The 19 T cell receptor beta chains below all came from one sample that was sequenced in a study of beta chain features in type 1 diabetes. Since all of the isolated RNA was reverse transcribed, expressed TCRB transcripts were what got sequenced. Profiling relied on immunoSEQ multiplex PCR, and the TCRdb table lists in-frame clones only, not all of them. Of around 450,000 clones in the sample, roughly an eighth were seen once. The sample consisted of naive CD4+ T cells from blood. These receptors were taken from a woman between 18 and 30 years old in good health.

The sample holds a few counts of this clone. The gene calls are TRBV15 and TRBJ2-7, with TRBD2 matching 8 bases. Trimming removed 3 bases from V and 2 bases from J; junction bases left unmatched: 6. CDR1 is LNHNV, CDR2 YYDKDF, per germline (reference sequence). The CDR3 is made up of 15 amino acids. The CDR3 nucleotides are TGTGCCACCAGCAGGGCGGGAGGCCCAACCTACGAGCAGTACTTC. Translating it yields CATSRAGGPTYEQYF.

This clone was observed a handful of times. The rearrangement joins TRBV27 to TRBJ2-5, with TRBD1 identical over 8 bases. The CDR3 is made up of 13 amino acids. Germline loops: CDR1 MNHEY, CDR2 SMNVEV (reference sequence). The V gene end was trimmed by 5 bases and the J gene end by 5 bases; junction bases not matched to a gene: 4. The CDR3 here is CASSIRGQETQYF. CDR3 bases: TGTGCCAGCAGTATCAGGGGGCAGGAGACCCAGTACTTC.

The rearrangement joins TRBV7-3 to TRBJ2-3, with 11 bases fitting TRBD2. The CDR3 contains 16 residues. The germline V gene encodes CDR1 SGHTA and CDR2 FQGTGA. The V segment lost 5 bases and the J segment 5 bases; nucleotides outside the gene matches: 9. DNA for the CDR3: TGTGCCAGCAGCCCCTATAGCGGGGGGGCAAAAGATACGCAGTATTTT. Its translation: CASSPYSGGAKDTQYF.

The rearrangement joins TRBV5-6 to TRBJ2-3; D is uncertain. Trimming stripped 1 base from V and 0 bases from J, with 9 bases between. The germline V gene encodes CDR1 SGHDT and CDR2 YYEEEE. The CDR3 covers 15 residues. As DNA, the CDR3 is TGTGCCAGCAGCTTGAAGGTGGGGAGCACAGATACGCAGTATTTT. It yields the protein CASSLKVGSTDTQYF.

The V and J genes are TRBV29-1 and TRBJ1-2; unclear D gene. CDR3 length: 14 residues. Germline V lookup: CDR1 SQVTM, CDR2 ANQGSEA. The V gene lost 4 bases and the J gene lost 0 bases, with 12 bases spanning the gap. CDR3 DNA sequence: TGCAGCGTTGGTAGGAAAATATCTAACTATGGCTACACCTTC. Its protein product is CSVGRKISNYGYTF. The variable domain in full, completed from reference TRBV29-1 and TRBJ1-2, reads SAVISQKPSRDICQRGTSLTIQCQVDSQVTMMFWYRQQPGQSLTLIATANQGSEATYESGFVIDKFPISRPNLTFSTLTVSNMSPEDSSIYLCSVGRKISNYGYTFGSGTRLTVV.

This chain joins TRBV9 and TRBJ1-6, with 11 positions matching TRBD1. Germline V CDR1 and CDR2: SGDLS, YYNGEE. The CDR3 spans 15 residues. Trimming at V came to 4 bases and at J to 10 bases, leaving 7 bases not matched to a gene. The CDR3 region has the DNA TGTGCCAGCAGCTTCGGACAGGGGGCAGGATCACCCCTCCACTTT. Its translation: CASSFGQGAGSPLHF.

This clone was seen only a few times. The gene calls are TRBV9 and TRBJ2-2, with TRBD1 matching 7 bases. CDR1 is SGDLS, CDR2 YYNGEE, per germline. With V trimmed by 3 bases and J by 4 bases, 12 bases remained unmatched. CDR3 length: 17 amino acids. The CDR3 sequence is CASSGSSTGQVTGELFF. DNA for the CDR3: TGTGCCAGCAGCGGATCCTCGACAGGGCAAGTCACCGGGGAGCTGTTTTTT.

DNA for the CDR3: TGCAGCGTTCCCCAGGCCTACACTGAAGCTTTCTTT. Its protein is CSVPQAYTEAFF. The V and J genes are TRBV29-1 and TRBJ1-1, with D hard to call. V gave up 5 bases and J gave up 3 bases, with 10 bases separating them. CDR1 is SQVTM, CDR2 ANQGSEA, per germline. The CDR3 is 12 residues long.

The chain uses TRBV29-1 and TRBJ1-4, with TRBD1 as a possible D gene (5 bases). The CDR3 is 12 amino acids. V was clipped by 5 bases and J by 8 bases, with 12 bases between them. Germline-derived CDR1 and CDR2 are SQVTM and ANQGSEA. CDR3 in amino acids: CSVQARGEKLFF. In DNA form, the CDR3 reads TGCAGCGTTCAGGCGCGGGGGGAAAAACTGTTTTTT.

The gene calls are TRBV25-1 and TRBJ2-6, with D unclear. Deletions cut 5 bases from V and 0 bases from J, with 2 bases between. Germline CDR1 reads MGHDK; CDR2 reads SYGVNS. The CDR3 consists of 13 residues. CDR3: CASSNSGANVLTF. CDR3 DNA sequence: TGTGCCAGCAGTAACTCTGGGGCCAACGTCCTGACTTTC.

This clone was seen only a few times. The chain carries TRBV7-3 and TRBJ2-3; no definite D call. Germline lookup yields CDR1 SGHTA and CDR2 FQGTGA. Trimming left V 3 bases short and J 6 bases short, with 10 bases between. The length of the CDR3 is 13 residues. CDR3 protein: CASSLSGADTQYF. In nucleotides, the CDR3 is TGTGCCAGCAGCTTGAGTGGTGCCGATACGCAGTATTTT.

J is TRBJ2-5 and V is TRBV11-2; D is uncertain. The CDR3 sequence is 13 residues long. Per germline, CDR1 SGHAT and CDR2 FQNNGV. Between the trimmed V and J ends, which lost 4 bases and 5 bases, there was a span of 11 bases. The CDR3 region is CASSSSLWETQYF. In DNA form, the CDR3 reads TGTGCCAGCAGCTCGTCTCTTTGGGAGACCCAGTACTTC.

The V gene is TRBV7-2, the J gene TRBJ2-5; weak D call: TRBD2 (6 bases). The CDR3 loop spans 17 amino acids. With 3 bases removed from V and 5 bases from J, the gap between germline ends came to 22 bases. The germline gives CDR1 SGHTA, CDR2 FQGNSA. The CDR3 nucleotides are TGTGCCAGCAGCTTCTTCGAGACGGCCCGGGGGAGGGAGACCCAGTACTTC. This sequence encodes CASSFFETARGRETQYF. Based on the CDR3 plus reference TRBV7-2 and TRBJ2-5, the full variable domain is GAGVSQSPSNKVTEKGKDVELRCDPISGHTALYWYRQSLGQGLEFLIYFQGNSAPDKSGLPSDRFSAERTGGSVSTLTIQRTQQEDSAVYLCASSFFETARGRETQYFGPGTRLLVL.

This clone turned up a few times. CDR3 DNA: TGTGCCAGCAGTACAGGTGGAGGACAGGGCTATGGCTACACCTTC. Translated: CASSTGGGQGYGYTF. The rearrangement joins TRBV28 to TRBJ1-2; 8 bases fit TRBD1. The CDR3 consists of 15 residues. Germline assignment: CDR1 MDHEN and CDR2 SYDVKM. The trim removed 5 bases at V and 4 bases at J, leaving 9 bases unmatched.

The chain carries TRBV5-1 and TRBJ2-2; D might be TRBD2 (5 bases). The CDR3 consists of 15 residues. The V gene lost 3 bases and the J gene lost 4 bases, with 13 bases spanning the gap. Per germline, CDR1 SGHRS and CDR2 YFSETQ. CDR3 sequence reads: CASSSSLRGTGELFF. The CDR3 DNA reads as TGCGCCAGCAGCTCGTCCCTTCGGGGCACCGGGGAGCTGTTTTTT.

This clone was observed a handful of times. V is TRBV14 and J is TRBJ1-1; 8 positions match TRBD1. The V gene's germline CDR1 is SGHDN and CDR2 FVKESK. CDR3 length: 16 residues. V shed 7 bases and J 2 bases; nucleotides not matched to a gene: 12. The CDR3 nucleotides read TGTGCCAGCACCTTTCTTGGGACAGGAGGAAACACTGAAGCTTTCTTT. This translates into CASTFLGTGGNTEAFF.

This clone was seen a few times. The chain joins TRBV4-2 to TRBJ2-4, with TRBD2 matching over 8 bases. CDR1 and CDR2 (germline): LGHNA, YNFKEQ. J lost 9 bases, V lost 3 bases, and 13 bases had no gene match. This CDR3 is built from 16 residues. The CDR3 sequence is CASSQGTSGTRAIQYF. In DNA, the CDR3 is TGTGCCAGCAGCCAGGGTACTAGCGGAACCAGGGCCATTCAGTACTTC.

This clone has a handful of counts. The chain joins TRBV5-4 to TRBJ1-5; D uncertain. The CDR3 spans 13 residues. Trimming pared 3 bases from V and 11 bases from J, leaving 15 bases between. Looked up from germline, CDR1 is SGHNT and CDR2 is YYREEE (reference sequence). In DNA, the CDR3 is TGTGCCAGCAGCTCACGACCCGATAGGGCCCAGCATTTT. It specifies CASSSRPDRAQHF.

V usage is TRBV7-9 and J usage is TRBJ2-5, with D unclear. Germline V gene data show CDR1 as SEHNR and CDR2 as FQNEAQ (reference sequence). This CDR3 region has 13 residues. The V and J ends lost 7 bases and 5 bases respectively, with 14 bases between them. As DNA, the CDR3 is TGTGCCAGCACCTTTGCAGGTGGGGAGACCCAGTACTTC. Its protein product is CASTFAGGETQYF. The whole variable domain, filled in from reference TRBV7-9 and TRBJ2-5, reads DTGVSQNPRHKITKRGQNVTFRCDPISEHNRLYWYRQTLGQGPEFLTYFQNEAQLEKSRLLSDRFSAERPKGSFSTLEIQRTEQGDSAMYLCASTFAGGETQYFGPGTRLLVL.